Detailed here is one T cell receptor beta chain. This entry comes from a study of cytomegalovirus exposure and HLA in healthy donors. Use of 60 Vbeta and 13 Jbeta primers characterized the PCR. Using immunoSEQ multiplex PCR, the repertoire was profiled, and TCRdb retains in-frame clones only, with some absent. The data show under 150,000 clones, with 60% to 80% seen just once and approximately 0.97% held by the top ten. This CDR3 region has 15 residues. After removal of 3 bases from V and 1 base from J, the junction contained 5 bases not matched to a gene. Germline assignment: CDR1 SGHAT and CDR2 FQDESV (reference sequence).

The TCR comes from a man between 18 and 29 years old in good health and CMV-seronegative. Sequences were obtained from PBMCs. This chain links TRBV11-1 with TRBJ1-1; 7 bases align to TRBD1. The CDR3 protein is CASSFGGTANTEAFF. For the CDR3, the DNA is TGTGCCAGCAGCTTTGGGGGGACAGCGAACACTGAAGCTTTCTTT.